The sequence of this T cell receptor (beta chain) was determined in a study of T cell responses to AZD1222 COVID-19 vaccine. The protocol was immunoSEQ multiplex PCR, while the TCRdb copy is restricted to in-frame clones and leaves out a portion. The data contain some 150,000 clones, more than 85% of them singletons. V lost 0 bases to trimming and J lost 8 bases, with 8 bases between them. Per germline, CDR1 WNHNN and CDR2 SYGVQD (reference sequence). There are 13 residues in the CDR3. This clonotype was obtained from an adult who had recovered from COVID-19. The sequencing used peripheral blood, collected after recovery from COVID-19. The chain carries TRBV10-1 and TRBJ2-1; D is unclear. The CDR3 region is CASSESGGDEQFF. In DNA, the CDR3 is TGCGCCAGCAGTGAGTCGGGTGGGGATGAGCAGTTCTTC.